A selection of T cell receptor beta chains follows, all from one sample in a study of control samples from healthy donors and cancer patients. Data came from immunoSEQ multiplex PCR; TCRdb stores just in-frame clones and leaves some out. The sample yields some 45,000 clones, 91% seen once. Input material: PBMCs. Receptors originate from a woman in her thirties or forties with head and neck cancer. Each CDR3 is given with its conserved first and last residue. Not all rows give a size; the values are once, few, many and, for expanded clones, a class.

v_call clone_size cdr3_aa
TRBV28 - CASSPPRGWETQYF
TRBV28 - CASSLMAGGNYGYTF
TRBV7-2 - CASSPRRTSNYEQYF
TRBV18 - CASSDTMGGGTEAFF
TRBV28 - CASSLSGGRSTEAFF
TRBV21-1 - CASSIPHEDEKLFF
TRBV2 - CASRVRLAGQETQYF
TRBV10-3 - CAISISGTGDPKRAMQYF
TRBV4-2 - CASSQEARRVSTEAFF
TRBV18 - CASSSTGGTDTQYF
TRBV7-9 - CASSRSQETQYF
TRBV5-1 - CASSLYSSTNYGYTF
TRBV27 - CASRPHRETDTQYF
TRBV24-1 - CATSDKYARGIDGYTF
TRBV25-1 - CASSAPGQGFEKLFF
TRBV27 - CASTQDGVGCQPQHF
TRBV30 once CAWSVSIAGGRNTQYF
TRBV11-3 - CASSLVLAGSYNEQFF
TRBV27 - CASSLWGQGTNQPQHF
TRBV7-8 - CASSNREGDTEAFF
TRBV6-2/TRBV6-3 - CASSYRGTGADTQYF
TRBV5-6 - CASSREGLSGNTIYF
TRBV4-1 - CASSHEGGRSGYTF